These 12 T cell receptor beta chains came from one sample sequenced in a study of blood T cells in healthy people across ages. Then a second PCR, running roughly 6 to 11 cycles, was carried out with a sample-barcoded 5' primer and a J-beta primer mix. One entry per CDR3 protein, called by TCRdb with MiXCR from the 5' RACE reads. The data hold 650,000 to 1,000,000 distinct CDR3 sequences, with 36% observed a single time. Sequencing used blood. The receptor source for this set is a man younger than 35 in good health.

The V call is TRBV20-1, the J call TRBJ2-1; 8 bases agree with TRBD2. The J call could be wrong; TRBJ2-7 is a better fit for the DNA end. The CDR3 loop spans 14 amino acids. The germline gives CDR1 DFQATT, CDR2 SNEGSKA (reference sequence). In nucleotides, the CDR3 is TGCAGTGCTAGCCGGGGGGGGACCTACAATGAGCAGTACTTC. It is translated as CSASRGGTYNEQYF.

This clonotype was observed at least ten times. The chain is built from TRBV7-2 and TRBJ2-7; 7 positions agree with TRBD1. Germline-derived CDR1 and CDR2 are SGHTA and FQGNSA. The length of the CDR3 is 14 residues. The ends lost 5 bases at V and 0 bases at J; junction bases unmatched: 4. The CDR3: CASSLPGGSYEQYF. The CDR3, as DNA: TGTGCCAGCAGCCTCCCAGGGGGCTCCTACGAGCAGTACTTC.

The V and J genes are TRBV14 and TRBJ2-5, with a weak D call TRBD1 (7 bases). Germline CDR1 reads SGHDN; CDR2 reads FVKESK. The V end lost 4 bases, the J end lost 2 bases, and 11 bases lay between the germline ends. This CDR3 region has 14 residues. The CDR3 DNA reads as TGTGCCAGCAGCCGGGGGGACAGTCAAGAGACCCAGTACTTC. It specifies CASSRGDSQETQYF.

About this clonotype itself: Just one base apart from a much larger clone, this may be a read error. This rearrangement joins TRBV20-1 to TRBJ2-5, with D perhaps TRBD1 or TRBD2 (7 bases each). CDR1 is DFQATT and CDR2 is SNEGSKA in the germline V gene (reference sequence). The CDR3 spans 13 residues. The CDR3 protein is CGATNRGGKTQYF. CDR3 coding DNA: TGCGGTGCTACTAACAGGGGAGGGAAGACCCAGTACTTC.

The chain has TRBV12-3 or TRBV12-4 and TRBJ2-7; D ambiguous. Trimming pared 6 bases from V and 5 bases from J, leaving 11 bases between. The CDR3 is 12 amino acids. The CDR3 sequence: CASSHDWNEQYF. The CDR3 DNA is TGTGCCAGCAGCCATGACTGGAACGAGCAGTACTTC.

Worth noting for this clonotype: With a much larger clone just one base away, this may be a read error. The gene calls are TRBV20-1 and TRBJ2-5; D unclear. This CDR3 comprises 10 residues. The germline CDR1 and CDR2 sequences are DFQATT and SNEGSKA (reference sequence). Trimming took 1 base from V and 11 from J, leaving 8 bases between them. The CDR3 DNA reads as TGCAGTGCTAGAGGAGAAGAGCAGTACTTC. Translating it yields CSARGEEQYF.

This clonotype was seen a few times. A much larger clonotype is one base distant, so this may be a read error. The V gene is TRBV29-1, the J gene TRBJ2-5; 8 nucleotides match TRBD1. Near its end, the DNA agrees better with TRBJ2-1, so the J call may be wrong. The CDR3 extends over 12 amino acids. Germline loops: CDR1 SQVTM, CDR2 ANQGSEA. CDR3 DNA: TGCAGCGCCAGGGGGCCTCAAGAGACCCAGTTCTTC. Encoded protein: CSARGPQETQFF.

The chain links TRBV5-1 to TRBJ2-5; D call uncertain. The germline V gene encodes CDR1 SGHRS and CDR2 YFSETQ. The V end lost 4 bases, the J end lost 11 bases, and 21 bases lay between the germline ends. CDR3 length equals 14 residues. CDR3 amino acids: CASSLHSSYNEQYF. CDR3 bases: TGCGCCAGCAGCCTCCACAGCTCCTACAATGAGCAGTACTTC. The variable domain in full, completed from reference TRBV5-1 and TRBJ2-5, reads KAGVTQTPRYLIKTRGQQVTLSCSPISGHRSVSWYQQTPGQGLQFLFEYFSETQRNKGNFPGRFSGRQFSNSRSEMNVSTLELGDSALYLCASSLHSSYNEQYFGPGTRLLVL.

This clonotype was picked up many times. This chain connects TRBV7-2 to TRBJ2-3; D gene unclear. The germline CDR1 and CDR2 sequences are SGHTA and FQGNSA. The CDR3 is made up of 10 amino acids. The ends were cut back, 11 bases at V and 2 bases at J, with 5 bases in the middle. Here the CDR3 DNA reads TGTGCCGAACACACAGATACGCAGTATTTT. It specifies CAEHTDTQYF.

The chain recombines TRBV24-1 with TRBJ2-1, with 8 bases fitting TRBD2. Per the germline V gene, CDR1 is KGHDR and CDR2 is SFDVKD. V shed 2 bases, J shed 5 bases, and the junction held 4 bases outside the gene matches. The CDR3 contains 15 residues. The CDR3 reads CATSDSGTSNNEQFF. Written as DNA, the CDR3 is TGTGCCACCAGTGATTCCGGGACTAGTAACAATGAGCAGTTCTTC.

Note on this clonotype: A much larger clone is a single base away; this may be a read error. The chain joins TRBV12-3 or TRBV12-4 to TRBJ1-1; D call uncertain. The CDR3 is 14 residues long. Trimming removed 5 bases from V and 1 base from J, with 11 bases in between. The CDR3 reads CASSAHAGNTEAFF. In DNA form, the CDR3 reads TGTGCCAGCAGTGCCCACGCAGGGAACACTGAAGCTTTCTTT.

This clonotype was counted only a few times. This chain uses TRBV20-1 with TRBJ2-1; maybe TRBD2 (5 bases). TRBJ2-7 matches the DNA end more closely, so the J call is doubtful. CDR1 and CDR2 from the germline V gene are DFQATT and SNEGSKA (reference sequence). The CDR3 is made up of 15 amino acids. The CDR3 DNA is TGCAGTGCTAGTAAAAGGGCGGGTGCCTACAATGAGCAGTACTTC. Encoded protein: CSASKRAGAYNEQYF.